The 16 T cell receptor beta chains below were found in one sample sequenced in a study of T cell responses to AZD1222 COVID-19 vaccine. Sequencing was performed with immunoSEQ multiplex PCR; in TCRdb, only in-frame clones are kept and a portion is missing. Here the sample spans 95,000 to 150,000 clones, about 92% being singletons. The sample was peripheral blood, taken 28 days after the second AZD1222 dose. These TCRs come from an adult who received the AZD1222 COVID-19 vaccine.

The CDR3: CASQTGGAGFGTEAFF. The CDR3 DNA follows: TGTGCCAGCCAAACGGGGGGCGCCGGCTTCGGCACTGAAGCTTTCTTT. The gene calls are TRBV28 and TRBJ1-1; a weak D match, TRBD1 (6 bases). This CDR3 region has 16 residues. Germline V gene data show CDR1 as MDHEN and CDR2 as SYDVKM. V lost 8 bases, J lost 4 bases, and 23 bases lay in between. The full variable domain, with the rest looked up from reference TRBV28 and TRBJ1-1, is DVKVTQSSRYLVKRTGEKVFLECVQDMDHENMFWYRQDPGLGLRLIYFSYDVKMKEKGDIPEGYSVSREKKERFSLILESASTNQTSMYLCASQTGGAGFGTEAFFGQGTRLTVV.

The chain has TRBV2 and TRBJ2-7; 16 bases map to TRBD2. V shed 6 bases, J shed 2 bases, and the junction held 19 bases outside the gene matches. The CDR3 contains 21 residues. The V gene's germline CDR1 is SNHLY and CDR2 FYNNEI. CDR3 in amino acids: CASSALGRRGTSGRATYEQYF. In nucleotides, the CDR3 is TGTGCCAGCAGCGCCCTGGGACGGAGGGGGACTAGCGGGAGGGCTACCTACGAGCAGTACTTC.

This clone has a handful of counts. V gene TRBV6-5 combines with J gene TRBJ2-2; D not certain. CDR1 is MNHEY, CDR2 SVGAGI, per germline. The CDR3 sequence is 14 residues long. The ends were cut back, 0 bases at V and 6 bases at J, with 8 bases in the middle. CDR3 in amino acids: CASSYSMVAGELFF. In DNA, the CDR3 is TGTGCCAGCAGTTACTCGATGGTGGCCGGGGAGCTGTTTTTT.

The chain couples TRBV5-1 to TRBJ2-5; possible D gene TRBD2, 6 bases. There are 15 residues in the CDR3. CDR1 is SGHRS, CDR2 YFSETQ, per germline. With 4 bases removed from V and 7 bases from J, the gap between germline ends came to 20 bases. The CDR3 protein is CASSPEEGPKRTQYF. As DNA, the CDR3 is TGCGCCAGCAGCCCCGAGGAGGGGCCGAAGCGGACCCAGTACTTC.

The chain recombines TRBV7-9 with TRBJ1-5; tentative D call: TRBD1 (5 bases). V lost 5 bases and J 0 bases, leaving 11 bases between the germline ends. There are 15 residues in the CDR3. From germline, CDR1 is SEHNR and CDR2 FQNEAQ (reference sequence). This CDR3 reads CASSRTGDSNQPQHF. The CDR3 DNA reads TGTGCCAGCAGCCGCACGGGGGATAGCAATCAGCCCCAGCATTTT.

The V and J genes are TRBV11-1 and TRBJ1-1; the D gene is possibly TRBD1 (6 bases). This CDR3 has 15 amino acids. The germline V gene encodes CDR1 SGHAT and CDR2 FQDESV (reference sequence). Trimming took off 4 bases at V and 5 bases at J, with 17 bases between the two ends. CDR3 region: CASSSKLAGATEAFF. CDR3 DNA sequence: TGTGCCAGCAGCTCGAAACTGGCGGGGGCGACTGAAGCTTTCTTT.

The CDR3: CASRTRGLGEPQHF. CDR3 nucleotide sequence: TGTGCCAGTAGAACCAGGGGTCTCGGGGAGCCCCAGCATTTT. The chain combines TRBV19 with TRBJ1-5; the D gene is possibly TRBD1 (6 bases). Germline CDR1 LNHDA, CDR2 SQIVND (reference sequence). Trimming pared 6 bases from V and 8 bases from J, leaving 17 bases between. The CDR3 runs to 14 residues.

This chain uses TRBV18 with TRBJ2-1; 8 positions agree with TRBD1. CDR1 is KGHSH, CDR2 LQKENI, per germline. V was clipped by 0 bases and J by 6 bases; unmatched bases: 4. This CDR3 is built from 15 residues. The CDR3 nucleotides are TGTGCCAGCTCACCACCGGCAGGGGGCCCCAATGAGCAGTTCTTC. Protein product: CASSPPAGGPNEQFF.

V usage is TRBV18 and J usage is TRBJ2-5, with a tentative D call TRBD1 (7 bases). Trimming took 3 bases from V and 2 from J, leaving 16 bases between them. The CDR3 consists of 16 residues. Germline CDR1 and CDR2: KGHSH and LQKENI. The CDR3 DNA follows: TGTGCCAGCTCACCTCGGTCAGGGGGGCAGCAAGAGACCCAGTACTTC. Amino acids: CASSPRSGGQQETQYF. Full variable domain (missing parts from reference TRBV18 and TRBJ2-5): NAGVMQNPRHLVRRRGQEARLRCSPMKGHSHVYWYRQLPEEGLKFMVYLQKENIIDESGMPKERFSAEFPKEGPSILRIQQVVRGDSAAYFCASSPRSGGQQETQYFGPGTRLLVL.

This chain links TRBV11-2 with TRBJ1-4; D is uncertain. This CDR3 comprises 16 residues. Between the trimmed V and J ends, which lost 7 bases and 7 bases, there was a span of 22 bases. Germline-derived CDR1 and CDR2 are SGHAT and FQNNGV. The CDR3 coding sequence is TGTGCCAGCAAATATTTAAGAGGCAGGAGTGGTGAAAAACTGTTTTTT. Its protein is CASKYLRGRSGEKLFF.

The chain couples TRBV2 to TRBJ2-3; 7 bases map to TRBD1. CDR3 length: 14 residues. Per germline, CDR1 SNHLY and CDR2 FYNNEI. Trimming at V came to 6 bases and at J to 3 bases, leaving 6 bases not matched to a gene. The CDR3 DNA sequence: TGTGCCAGCAGAACAGACAGGGCGACAGATACGCAGTATTTT. Encoded protein: CASRTDRATDTQYF.

The chain links TRBV12-3 or TRBV12-4 to TRBJ2-1; D is unresolved. Trimming left V 2 bases short and J 4 bases short, with 6 bases between. This CDR3 is built from 13 residues. Here the CDR3 reads CASSLIVYNEQFF. CDR3 nucleotides: TGTGCCAGCAGTTTAATTGTGTACAATGAGCAGTTCTTC.

The chain uses TRBV9 and TRBJ2-1; 7 positions match TRBD2. V shed 3 bases and J 4 bases; nucleotides not matched to a gene: 7. CDR3 length: 15 amino acids. Germline values: CDR1 SGDLS, CDR2 YYNGEE. CDR3 DNA: TGTGCCAGCAGCGCTATAGCGGGTCAGTACAATGAGCAGTTCTTC. Amino acid sequence: CASSAIAGQYNEQFF.

The chain uses TRBV4-1 and TRBJ1-4; 7 nucleotides agree with TRBD1. The V gene end was trimmed by 1 base and the J gene end by 3 bases; junction bases not matched to a gene: 5. This CDR3 is 16 amino acids long. CDR1 and CDR2 from the germline V gene are MGHRA and YSYEKL. The CDR3 region is CASSQVQGWSNEKLFF. DNA for the CDR3: TGCGCCAGCAGCCAAGTACAGGGGTGGTCTAATGAAAAACTGTTTTTT.

The gene calls are TRBV5-6 and TRBJ1-4; 7 bases align to TRBD1. The germline V gene has CDR1 SGHDT and CDR2 YYEEEE. The CDR3 totals 15 residues. With V trimmed by 4 bases and J by 7 bases, 10 bases remained unmatched. The CDR3 sequence: CASSPPRGRGEKLFF. In DNA form, the CDR3 reads TGTGCCAGCAGCCCCCCAAGGGGGCGCGGTGAAAAACTGTTTTTT. The full variable domain, its missing parts supplied by reference TRBV5-6 and TRBJ1-4, is DAGVTQSPTHLIKTRGQQVTLRCSPKSGHDTVSWYQQALGQGPQFIFQYYEEEERQRGNFPDRFSGHQFPNYSSELNVNALLLGDSALYLCASSPPRGRGEKLFFGSGTQLSVL.

The CDR3 loop is CASSTIPPGNTIYF. The CDR3 nucleotides are TGTGCCAGCAGTACCATCCCCCCTGGAAACACCATATATTTT. The V gene is TRBV6-5, the J gene TRBJ1-3, with unresolved D. This CDR3 is 14 amino acids long. Germline CDR1 and CDR2: MNHEY and SVGAGI. Trimming removed 5 bases from V and 2 bases from J, with 10 bases in between.